Following are 5 T cell receptor beta chains from one sample sequenced in a study of cytomegalovirus exposure and HLA in healthy donors. TCRdb keeps only in-frame clones here, not all; method: immunoSEQ multiplex PCR. Here the sample spans tens of thousands of clones, around 94% being singletons. Sample: PBMCs. These receptors were taken from a woman aged 18-29 years in good health and CMV-seropositive.

The V gene is TRBV28, the J gene TRBJ2-3; 8 bases are shared with TRBD2. CDR3 length: 16 amino acids. J gave up 5 bases and V 6 bases, and 13 bases lay outside the gene matches. Germline V gene sequence: CDR1 MDHEN, CDR2 SYDVKM. Here the CDR3 reads CASSTRRAGEGDTQYF. DNA for the CDR3: TGTGCCAGCAGCACACGTAGAGCGGGAGAAGGAGATACGCAGTATTTT.

This chain joins TRBV18 and TRBJ2-7; D not resolved. Germline loops: CDR1 KGHSH, CDR2 LQKENI. This CDR3 comprises 14 residues. Trimming stripped 1 base from V and 2 bases from J, with 9 bases between. CDR3 sequence: CASSPLYSAYEQYF. The CDR3 bases are TGTGCCAGCTCACCACTATACTCGGCCTACGAGCAGTACTTC.

With respect to this clone: At one end, the junction sequence differs from germline, possibly due to a read error. Other nucleotide sequences from this sample produce the same CDR3. V is TRBV5-4 and J is TRBJ2-7, with 9 bases that match TRBD2. Germline V CDR1 and CDR2: SGHNT, YYREEE (reference sequence). This CDR3 is 15 amino acids long. CDR3 nucleotides: TGTGCCAGCAGCATCGGGACTAGCCTCTCCTACGAGCAGTACTTT. It encodes CASSIGTSLSYEQYF.

This sequence joins TRBV19 and TRBJ1-2; a possible D gene is TRBD1 (6 bases). Germline CDR1 LNHDA, CDR2 SQIVND (reference sequence). The CDR3 loop spans 16 amino acids. Trimming left V 3 bases short and J 0 bases short, with 14 bases between. The CDR3, as DNA: TGTGCCAGTAGTATGGCCGACAGGATAGCTAACTATGGCTACACCTTC. It specifies CASSMADRIANYGYTF.

The V and J genes are TRBV5-1 and TRBJ2-7; TRBD2 aligns across 7 bases. J was trimmed by 4 bases and V by 0 bases; bases with no gene match: 7. The CDR3 runs to 15 residues. Germline CDR1 SGHRS, CDR2 YFSETQ. The CDR3: CASSLGGTKHYEQYF. CDR3 sequence (DNA): TGCGCCAGCAGCTTGGGGGGGACTAAACATTACGAGCAGTACTTC. Combining the CDR3 with reference TRBV5-1 and TRBJ2-7 gives the whole variable domain KAGVTQTPRYLIKTRGQQVTLSCSPISGHRSVSWYQQTPGQGLQFLFEYFSETQRNKGNFPGRFSGRQFSNSRSEMNVSTLELGDSALYLCASSLGGTKHYEQYFGPGTRLTVT.